Listed here are 17 T cell receptor beta chains from one sample, sequenced in a study of blood T cell repertoires in COVID-19. Sequenced by immunoSEQ multiplex PCR; TCRdb stores in-frame clones only, minus some. The table shows 200,000 to 250,000 clones, with about 83% occurring only once. The specimen was peripheral blood. Every receptor here comes from a man between 60 and 75 years old who had recovered from COVID-19.

This clone came up many times. The chain employs TRBV19 and TRBJ1-2, with D maybe TRBD1 (5 bases). This CDR3 is 14 amino acids long. Germline assignment: CDR1 LNHDA and CDR2 SQIVND (reference sequence). V was shortened by 3 bases and J by 8 bases, with 16 bases between the two germline ends. In DNA, the CDR3 is TGTGCCAGTAGTATCCGCGTAGACGGGGGAGGCTACACCTTC. Protein product: CASSIRVDGGGYTF.

V is TRBV19 and J is TRBJ2-3; a possible D gene is TRBD2 (7 bases). Germline V CDR1 and CDR2: LNHDA, SQIVND (reference sequence). The CDR3 loop spans 13 amino acids. V lost 10 bases and J 2 bases, leaving 13 bases between the germline ends. CDR3 sequence reads: CATRGALTDTQYF. The CDR3 nucleotides read TGTGCCACACGGGGGGCCCTCACAGATACGCAGTATTTT. Supplemented by reference TRBV19 and TRBJ2-3, the full variable domain reads DGGITQSPKYLFRKEGQNVTLSCEQNLNHDAMYWYRQDPGQGLRLIYYSQIVNDFQKGDIAEGYSVSREKKESFPLTVTSAQKNPTAFYLCATRGALTDTQYFGPGTRLTVL.

CDR3 in amino acids: CASSTWTGGIVLRNTEAFF. The CDR3 nucleotides are TGTGCCAGCAGCACTTGGACAGGGGGTATCGTCCTGCGTAACACTGAAGCTTTCTTT. The chain uses TRBV5-6 and TRBJ1-1; 10 bases are a match to TRBD1. V was clipped by 4 bases and J by 2 bases; unmatched bases: 17. The germline CDR1 and CDR2 sequences are SGHDT and YYEEEE. This CDR3 comprises 19 residues.

The chain recombines TRBV5-1 with TRBJ2-1; D is ambiguous. The CDR3 loop spans 13 amino acids. Germline V gene lookup returns CDR1 SGHRS and CDR2 YFSETQ. With 0 bases removed from V and 7 bases from J, the gap between germline ends came to 8 bases. The DNA of the CDR3 is TGCGCCAGCAGCTTGGTTCCTTTTAATGAGCAGTTCTTC. It is translated as CASSLVPFNEQFF.

This chain connects TRBV5-1 to TRBJ1-5; TRBD1 agrees at 9 bases. CDR1 SGHRS and CDR2 YFSETQ come from the germline V gene. V lost 2 bases, J lost 6 bases, and 6 bases stayed unmatched. There are 15 residues in the CDR3. The CDR3 loop reads CASSLGTGFFQPQHF. The CDR3 region has the DNA TGCGCCAGCAGCTTAGGGACAGGGTTTTTTCAGCCCCAGCATTTT.

The chain recombines TRBV4-1 with TRBJ1-5, with 12 bases lining up with TRBD1. The CDR3 totals 17 residues. The V gene end was trimmed by 5 bases and the J gene end by 6 bases; junction bases not matched to a gene: 11. Germline V gives CDR1 MGHRA, CDR2 YSYEKL. CDR3 sequence reads: CASSAGTGGAGSQPQHF. CDR3 nucleotides: TGCGCCAGCAGCGCCGGGACAGGGGGCGCGGGTTCTCAGCCCCAGCATTTT.

V gene TRBV7-2 combines with J gene TRBJ2-7; D call uncertain. CDR1 is SGHTA and CDR2 is FQGNSA in the germline V gene. The CDR3 runs 13 residues. Trimming pared 5 bases from V and 4 bases from J, leaving 12 bases between. CDR3 nucleotides: TGTGCCAGCAGCCCCTATACCAGGTACGAGCAGTACTTC. This translates into CASSPYTRYEQYF.

This rearrangement joins TRBV7-9 to TRBJ1-3, with 10 bases that match TRBD1. Germline V gene sequence: CDR1 SEHNR, CDR2 FQNEAQ (reference sequence). CDR3 length: 13 residues. With V trimmed by 2 bases and J by 11 bases, 3 bases remained unmatched. CDR3 sequence reads: CASSLRGQGAIYF. CDR3 DNA: TGTGCCAGCAGCTTAAGAGGACAGGGGGCCATATATTTT.

This clone is a singleton in its sample. In the same sample, other DNA sequences code for this CDR3. The genes are TRBV19 and TRBJ2-7; 8 bases are a match to TRBD2. Germline V gene data show CDR1 as LNHDA and CDR2 as SQIVND (reference sequence). J gave up 5 bases and V 1 base, and 4 bases lay outside the gene matches. This CDR3 is built from 14 residues. For the CDR3, the DNA is TGTGCCAGTAGTATAGCGGGAGGGCTGGACGAGCAGTACTTC. It yields the protein CASSIAGGLDEQYF.

The rearrangement uses TRBV24-1 and TRBJ2-5; tentative D call: TRBD2 (5 bases). The germline CDR1 and CDR2 sequences are KGHDR and SFDVKD. Trimming pared 5 bases from V and 1 base from J, leaving 13 bases between. There are 15 residues in the CDR3. Written as DNA, the CDR3 is TGTGCCACCAGTGCTAGCTCGAGGGCCCAAGAGACCCAGTACTTC. This gives the protein CATSASSRAQETQYF.

This chain connects TRBV3-1 (or the pseudogene TRBV3-2) to TRBJ1-1; D is undetermined. Trimming pared 8 bases from V and 6 bases from J, leaving 16 bases between. The CDR3 is 13 amino acids. Germline V CDR1 and CDR2: LGHDT, YNNKEL (reference sequence). CDR3 in DNA: TGTGCCAGCCAGGCCCTATTAGCGGCTGAAGCTTTCTTT. Its translation: CASQALLAAEAFF.

This sequence joins TRBV11-3 and TRBJ2-2; the match to TRBD2 covers 13 bases. The CDR3 is 18 amino acids. The germline V gene encodes CDR1 SGHNT and CDR2 YENEEA. V was clipped by 5 bases and J by 2 bases; unmatched bases: 8. DNA of the CDR3: TGTGCCAGCAGCCATTCCGGGACTAGCGGGGCAAACACCGGGGAGCTGTTTTTT. This gives the protein CASSHSGTSGANTGELFF.

The V gene is TRBV3-1 (or the pseudogene TRBV3-2), the J gene TRBJ2-2, with 8 nucleotides matching TRBD1. This CDR3 has 15 residues. Germline-derived CDR1 and CDR2 are LGHDT and YNNKEL (reference sequence). Unmatched junction bases numbered 6, after V lost 5 bases and J lost 4 bases. This chain's CDR3 is CASSFRTGITGELFF. CDR3 sequence (DNA): TGTGCCAGCAGCTTCCGGACAGGGATCACCGGGGAGCTGTTTTTT.

CDR3 amino acids: CASSPRTSGGQETQYF. Here the CDR3 DNA reads TGTGCCAGTAGTCCGCGGACTAGCGGGGGCCAAGAGACCCAGTACTTC. The rearrangement joins TRBV19 to TRBJ2-5; 13 bases are a match to TRBD2. Looked up from germline, CDR1 is LNHDA and CDR2 is SQIVND (reference sequence). With V trimmed by 5 bases and J by 1 base, 4 bases remained unmatched. The CDR3 extends over 16 amino acids.

The chain employs TRBV11-2 and TRBJ2-1; D possibly corresponds to TRBD2 (6 bases). The CDR3 spans 14 residues. V gave up 4 bases and J gave up 7 bases, with 14 bases separating them. CDR1 and CDR2 from the germline V gene are SGHAT and FQNNGV. CDR3 sequence reads: CASSSLLGLNEQFF. The CDR3, as DNA: TGTGCCAGCAGCTCCCTATTGGGACTGAATGAGCAGTTCTTC.

The rearrangement joins TRBV24-1 to TRBJ2-3; possibly TRBD2 for D (5 bases). V lost 0 bases and J 3 bases, leaving 12 bases between the germline ends. The CDR3 extends over 16 amino acids. Germline values: CDR1 KGHDR, CDR2 SFDVKD. Written as DNA, the CDR3 is TGTGCCACCAGTGATTTGGGACGTCGAGGGACAGATACGCAGTATTTT. Protein product: CATSDLGRRGTDTQYF.

There are a few counts of this clone. The chain uses TRBV4-2 and TRBJ1-1; TRBD1 matches at 9 bases. With 4 bases clipped from V and 2 bases from J, the junction kept 2 bases outside the gene matches. The germline V gene has CDR1 LGHNA and CDR2 YNFKEQ. The CDR3 has 14 amino acids. The CDR3 region has the DNA TGTGCCAGCAGCCGACAGGGGGGAAACACTGAAGCTTTCTTT. Its protein is CASSRQGGNTEAFF.